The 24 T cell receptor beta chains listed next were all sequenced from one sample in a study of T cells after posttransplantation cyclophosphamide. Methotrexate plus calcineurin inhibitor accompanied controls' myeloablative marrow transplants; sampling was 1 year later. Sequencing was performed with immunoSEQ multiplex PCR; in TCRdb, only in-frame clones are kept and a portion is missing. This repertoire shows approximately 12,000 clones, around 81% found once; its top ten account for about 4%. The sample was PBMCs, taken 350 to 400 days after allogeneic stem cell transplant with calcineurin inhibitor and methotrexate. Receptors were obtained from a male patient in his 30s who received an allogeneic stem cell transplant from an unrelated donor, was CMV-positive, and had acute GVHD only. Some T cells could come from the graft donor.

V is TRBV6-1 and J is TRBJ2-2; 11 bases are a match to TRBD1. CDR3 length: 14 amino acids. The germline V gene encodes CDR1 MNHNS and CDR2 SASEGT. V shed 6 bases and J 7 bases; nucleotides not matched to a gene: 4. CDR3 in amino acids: CASSRDRGYGELFF. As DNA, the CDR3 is TGTGCCAGCAGCCGGGACAGGGGGTACGGGGAGCTGTTTTTT.

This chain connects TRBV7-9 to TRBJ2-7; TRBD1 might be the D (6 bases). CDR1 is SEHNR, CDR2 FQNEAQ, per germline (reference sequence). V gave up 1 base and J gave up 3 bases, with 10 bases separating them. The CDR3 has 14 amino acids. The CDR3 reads CASSLEGGGYEQYF. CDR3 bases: TGTGCCAGCAGCTTAGAAGGGGGTGGCTACGAGCAGTACTTC.

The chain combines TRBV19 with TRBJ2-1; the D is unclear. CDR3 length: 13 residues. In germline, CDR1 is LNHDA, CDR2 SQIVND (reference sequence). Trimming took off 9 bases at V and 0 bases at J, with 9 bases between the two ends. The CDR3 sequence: CASSGSSYNEQFF. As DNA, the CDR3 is TGTGCCAGCTCTGGCTCCTCCTACAATGAGCAGTTCTTC. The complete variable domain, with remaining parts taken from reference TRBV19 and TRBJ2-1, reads DGGITQSPKYLFRKEGQNVTLSCEQNLNHDAMYWYRQDPGQGLRLIYYSQIVNDFQKGDIAEGYSVSREKKESFPLTVTSAQKNPTAFYLCASSGSSYNEQFFGPGTRLTVL.

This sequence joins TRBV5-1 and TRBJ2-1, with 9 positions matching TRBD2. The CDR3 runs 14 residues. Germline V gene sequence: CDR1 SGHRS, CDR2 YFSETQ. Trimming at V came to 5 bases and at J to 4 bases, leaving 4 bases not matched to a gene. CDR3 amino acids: CASSGSGGYNEQFF. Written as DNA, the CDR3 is TGCGCCAGCAGTGGTAGCGGGGGATACAATGAGCAGTTCTTC.

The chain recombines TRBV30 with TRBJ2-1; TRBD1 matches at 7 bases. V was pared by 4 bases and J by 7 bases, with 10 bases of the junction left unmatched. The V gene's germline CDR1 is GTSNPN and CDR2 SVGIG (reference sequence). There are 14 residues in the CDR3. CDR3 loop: CAWTARTGWNEQFF. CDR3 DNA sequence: TGTGCCTGGACGGCTCGGACAGGATGGAATGAGCAGTTCTTC.

The chain's CDR3 is CSVVGAGGIRGEQFF. CDR3 DNA sequence: TGCAGCGTTGTAGGAGCGGGAGGGATCCGAGGGGAGCAGTTCTTC. This chain joins TRBV29-1 and TRBJ2-1; 10 nucleotides align to TRBD2. V was pared by 4 bases and J by 10 bases, with 13 bases of the junction left unmatched. Germline V gene data show CDR1 as SQVTM and CDR2 as ANQGSEA. The CDR3 is 15 amino acids.

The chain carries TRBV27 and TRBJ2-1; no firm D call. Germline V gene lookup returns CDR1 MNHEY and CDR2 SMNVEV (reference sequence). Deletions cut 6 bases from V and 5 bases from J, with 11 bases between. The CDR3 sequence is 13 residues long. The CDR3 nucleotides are TGTGCCAGCAGCCTACAGCCGCACAATGAGCAGTTCTTC. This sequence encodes CASSLQPHNEQFF.

DNA for the CDR3: TGTGCCAGTAGTTATGGACAGCGTATCAAGAACACTGAAGCTTTCTTT. The encoded protein is CASSYGQRIKNTEAFF. The chain is built from TRBV19 and TRBJ1-1, with D maybe TRBD1 (6 bases). V was trimmed by 5 bases and J by 1 base, leaving 17 bases between them. The CDR3 loop spans 16 amino acids. The germline CDR1 and CDR2 sequences are LNHDA and SQIVND (reference sequence).

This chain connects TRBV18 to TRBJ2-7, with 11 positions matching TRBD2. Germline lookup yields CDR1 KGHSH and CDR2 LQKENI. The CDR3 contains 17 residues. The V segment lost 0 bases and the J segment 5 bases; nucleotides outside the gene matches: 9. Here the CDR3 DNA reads TGTGCCAGCTCACCACCGGGTAGCGGGAGGGCCGGCCACGAGCAGTACTTC. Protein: CASSPPGSGRAGHEQYF.

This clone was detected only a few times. CDR3 bases: TGTGCCAGTAGCCCTAGGGGGCTACACAAGAACACTGAAGCTTTCTTT. Translating it yields CASSPRGLHKNTEAFF. The chain is built from TRBV19 and TRBJ1-1; the match to TRBD1 covers 7 bases. Germline-derived CDR1 and CDR2 are LNHDA and SQIVND (reference sequence). The junction had 11 bases not matched to a gene; V was cut back by 6 bases and J by 1 base. The length of the CDR3 is 16 residues.

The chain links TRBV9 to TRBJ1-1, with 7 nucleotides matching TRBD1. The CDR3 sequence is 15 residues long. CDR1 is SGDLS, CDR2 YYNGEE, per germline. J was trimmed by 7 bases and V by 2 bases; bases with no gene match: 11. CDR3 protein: CASSVAPGTVLEAFF. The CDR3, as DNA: TGTGCCAGCAGCGTCGCGCCCGGGACAGTTCTTGAAGCTTTCTTT.

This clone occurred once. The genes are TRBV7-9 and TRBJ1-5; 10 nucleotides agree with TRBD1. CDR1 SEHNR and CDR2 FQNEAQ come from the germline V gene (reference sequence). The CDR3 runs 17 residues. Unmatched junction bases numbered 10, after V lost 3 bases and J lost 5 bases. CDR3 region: CASSLGQGTSVDQPQHF. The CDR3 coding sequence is TGTGCCAGCAGCTTGGGACAGGGGACCTCCGTGGATCAGCCCCAGCATTTT.

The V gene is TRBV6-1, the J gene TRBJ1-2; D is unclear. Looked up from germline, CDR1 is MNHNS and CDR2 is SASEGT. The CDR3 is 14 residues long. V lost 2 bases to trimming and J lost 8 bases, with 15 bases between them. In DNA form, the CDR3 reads TGTGCCAGCAGTGAAAACATGGTGACCGGGGGCTACACCTTC. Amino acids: CASSENMVTGGYTF.

The CDR3 nucleotides are TGTGCCAGCACCTGGGGAGGGGACCAGGGGAACACCGGGGAGCTGTTTTTT. This encodes CASTWGGDQGNTGELFF. The V call is TRBV5-6, the J call TRBJ2-2, with 7 bases aligning to TRBD2. Germline loops: CDR1 SGHDT, CDR2 YYEEEE. The length of the CDR3 is 17 residues. With 6 bases clipped from V and 1 base from J, the junction kept 12 bases outside the gene matches.

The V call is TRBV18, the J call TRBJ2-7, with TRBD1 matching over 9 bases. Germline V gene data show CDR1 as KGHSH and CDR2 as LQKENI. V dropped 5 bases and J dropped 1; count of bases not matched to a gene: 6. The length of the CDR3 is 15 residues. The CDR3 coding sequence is TGTGCCAGCTCAGAAACCGGGACAGGGTCCTACGAGCAGTACTTC. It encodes CASSETGTGSYEQYF.

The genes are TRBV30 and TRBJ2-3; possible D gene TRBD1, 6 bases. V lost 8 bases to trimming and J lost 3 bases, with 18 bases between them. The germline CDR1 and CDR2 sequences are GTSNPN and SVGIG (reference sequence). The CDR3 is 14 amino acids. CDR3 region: CATGWQGLTDTQYF. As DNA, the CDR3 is TGTGCCACCGGATGGCAGGGGTTGACAGATACGCAGTATTTT.

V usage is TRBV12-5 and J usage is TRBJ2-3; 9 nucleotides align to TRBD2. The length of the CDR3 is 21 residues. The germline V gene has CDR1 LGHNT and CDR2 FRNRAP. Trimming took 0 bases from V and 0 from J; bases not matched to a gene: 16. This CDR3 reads CASGLVLGLAGQPTSTDTQYF. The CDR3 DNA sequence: TGTGCTAGTGGTTTGGTACTTGGGCTAGCGGGACAGCCTACTAGCACAGATACGCAGTATTTT.

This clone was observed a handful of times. The CDR3 DNA follows: TGCGCCAGCAGCTTGGTGTACAGCCCGAACACTGAAGCTTTCTTT. Its translation is CASSLVYSPNTEAFF. V and J are TRBV5-1 and TRBJ1-1; D is ambiguous. Between the trimmed V and J ends, which lost 0 bases and 1 base, there was a span of 10 bases. Per the germline V gene, CDR1 is SGHRS and CDR2 is YFSETQ. The CDR3 has 15 amino acids.

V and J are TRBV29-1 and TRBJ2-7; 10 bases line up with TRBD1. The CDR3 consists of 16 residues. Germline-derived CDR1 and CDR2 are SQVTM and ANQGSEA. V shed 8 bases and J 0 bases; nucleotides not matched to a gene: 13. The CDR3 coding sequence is TGCAGCTTCCTGGACCCGGGACAGGGGAGCTCCTACGAGCAGTACTTC. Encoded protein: CSFLDPGQGSSYEQYF.

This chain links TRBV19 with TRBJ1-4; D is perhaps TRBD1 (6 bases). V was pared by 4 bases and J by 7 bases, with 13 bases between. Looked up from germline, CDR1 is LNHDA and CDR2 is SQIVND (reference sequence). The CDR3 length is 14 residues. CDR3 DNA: TGTGCCAGTAGTACCCACAGGGTCGGTGAAAAACTGTTTTTT. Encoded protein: CASSTHRVGEKLFF.

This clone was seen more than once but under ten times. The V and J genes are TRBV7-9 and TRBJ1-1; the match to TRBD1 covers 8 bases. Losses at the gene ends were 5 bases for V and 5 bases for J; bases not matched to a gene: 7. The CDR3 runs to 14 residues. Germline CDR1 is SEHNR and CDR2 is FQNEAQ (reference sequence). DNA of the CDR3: TGTGCCAGCAGCCCCGACAGGGGAGGGACTGAAGCTTTCTTT. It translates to CASSPDRGGTEAFF.

CDR3 sequence: CASSIAGGGGTEAFF. CDR3 sequence (DNA): TGTGCCAGTAGTATAGCTGGGGGCGGGGGGACTGAAGCTTTCTTT. This chain uses TRBV19 with TRBJ1-1, with D maybe TRBD1 (6 bases). The CDR3 covers 15 residues. Germline V gene lookup returns CDR1 LNHDA and CDR2 SQIVND (reference sequence). V lost 1 base and J 5 bases, leaving 14 bases between the germline ends.

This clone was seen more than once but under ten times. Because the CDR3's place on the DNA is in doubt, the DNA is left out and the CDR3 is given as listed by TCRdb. Here the CDR3 reads CASSKFGEGASYYEQYF. The rearrangement uses TRBV21-1 and TRBJ2-7; TRBD2, as called in the table, went unchecked against the DNA. TRBV21-1 is designated a pseudogene. Inclusive of both ends, the CDR3 amounts to 17 amino acids.

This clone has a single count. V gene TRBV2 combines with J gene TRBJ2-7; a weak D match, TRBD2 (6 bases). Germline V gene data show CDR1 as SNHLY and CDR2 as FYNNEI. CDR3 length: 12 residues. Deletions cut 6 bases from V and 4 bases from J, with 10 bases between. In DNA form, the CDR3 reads TGTGCCAGCAGATGGGAGGAATACGAGCAGTACTTC. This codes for CASRWEEYEQYF. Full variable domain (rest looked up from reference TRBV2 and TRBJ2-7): EPEVTQTPSHQVTQMGQEVILRCVPISNHLYFYWYRQILGQKVEFLVSFYNNEISEKSEIFDDQFSVERPDGSNFTLKIRSTKLEDSAMYFCASRWEEYEQYFGPGTRLTVT.